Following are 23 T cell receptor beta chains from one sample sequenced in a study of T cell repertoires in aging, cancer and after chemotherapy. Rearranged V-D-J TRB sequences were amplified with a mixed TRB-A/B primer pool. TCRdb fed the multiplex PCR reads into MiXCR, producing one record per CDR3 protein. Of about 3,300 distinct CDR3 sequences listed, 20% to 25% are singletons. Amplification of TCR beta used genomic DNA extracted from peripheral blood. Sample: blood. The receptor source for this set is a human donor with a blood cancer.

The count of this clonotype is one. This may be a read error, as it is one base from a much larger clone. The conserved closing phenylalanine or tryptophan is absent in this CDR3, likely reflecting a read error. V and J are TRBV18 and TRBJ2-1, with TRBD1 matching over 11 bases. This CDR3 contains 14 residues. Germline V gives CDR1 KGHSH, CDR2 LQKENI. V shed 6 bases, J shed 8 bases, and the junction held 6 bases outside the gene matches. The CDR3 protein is CASSPGQGGDEQFL. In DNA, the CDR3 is TGTGCCAGCTCCCCGGGACAGGGGGGCGATGAGCAGTTCTTG.

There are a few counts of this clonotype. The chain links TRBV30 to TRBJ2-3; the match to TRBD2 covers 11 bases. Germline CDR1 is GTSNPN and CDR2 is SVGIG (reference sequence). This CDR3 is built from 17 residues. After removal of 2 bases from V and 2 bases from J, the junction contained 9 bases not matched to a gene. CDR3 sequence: CAWSSPGTSGPTDTQYF. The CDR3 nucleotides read TGTGCCTGGAGTTCTCCCGGGACTAGCGGTCCCACAGATACGCAGTATTTT.

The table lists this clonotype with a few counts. CDR3 nucleotide sequence: TGTGCCAGCAGCTCGCGGAAGTCTAGCACAGATACGCAGTATTTT. Amino acids: CASSSRKSSTDTQYF. The gene calls are TRBV7-9 and TRBJ2-3; no clear D gene. CDR1 and CDR2 (germline): SEHNR, FQNEAQ (reference sequence). V lost 4 bases to trimming and J lost 0 bases, with 11 bases between them. The CDR3 runs 15 residues. Supplemented by reference TRBV7-9 and TRBJ2-3, the full variable domain reads DTGVSQNPRHKITKRGQNVTFRCDPISEHNRLYWYRQTLGQGPEFLTYFQNEAQLEKSRLLSDRFSAERPKGSFSTLEIQRTEQGDSAMYLCASSSRKSSTDTQYFGPGTRLTVL.

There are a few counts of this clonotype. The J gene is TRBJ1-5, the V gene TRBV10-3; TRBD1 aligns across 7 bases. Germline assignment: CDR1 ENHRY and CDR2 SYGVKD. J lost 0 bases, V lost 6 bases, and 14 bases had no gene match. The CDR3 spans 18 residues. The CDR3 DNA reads TGTGCCATCAGCCGGGCCCAGGGGGGTCTCTATAGCAATCAGCCCCAGCATTTT. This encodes CAISRAQGGLYSNQPQHF.

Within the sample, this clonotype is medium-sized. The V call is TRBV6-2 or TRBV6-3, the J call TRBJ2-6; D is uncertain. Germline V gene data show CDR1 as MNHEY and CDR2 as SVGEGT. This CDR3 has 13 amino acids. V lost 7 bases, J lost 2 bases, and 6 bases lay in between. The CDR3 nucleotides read TGTGCCAGCACCCCGGCTGGGGCCAACGTCCTGACTTTC. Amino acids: CASTPAGANVLTF.

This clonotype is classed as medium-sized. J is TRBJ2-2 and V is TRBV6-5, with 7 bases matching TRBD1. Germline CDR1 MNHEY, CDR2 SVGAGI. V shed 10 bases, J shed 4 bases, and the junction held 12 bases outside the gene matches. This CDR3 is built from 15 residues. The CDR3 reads CATLTTGQGTGELFF. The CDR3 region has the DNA TGTGCCACCTTAACGACAGGGCAGGGCACCGGGGAGCTGTTTTTT.

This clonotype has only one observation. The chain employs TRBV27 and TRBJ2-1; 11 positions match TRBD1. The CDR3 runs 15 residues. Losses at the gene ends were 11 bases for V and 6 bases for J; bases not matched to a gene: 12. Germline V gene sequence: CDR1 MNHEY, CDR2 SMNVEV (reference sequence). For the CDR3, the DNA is TGTGCCCGCGACAGGGGGACAGGGGGGGTCAATGAGCAGTTCTTC. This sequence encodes CARDRGTGGVNEQFF.

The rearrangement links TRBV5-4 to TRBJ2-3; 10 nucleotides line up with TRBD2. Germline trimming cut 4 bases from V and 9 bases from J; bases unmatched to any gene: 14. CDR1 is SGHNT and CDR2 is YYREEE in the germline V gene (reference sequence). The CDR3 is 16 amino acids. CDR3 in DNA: TGTGCCAGCAGCGATTCCACCAGCGGGGGGGCCGAGACGCAGTATTTT. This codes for CASSDSTSGGAETQYF.

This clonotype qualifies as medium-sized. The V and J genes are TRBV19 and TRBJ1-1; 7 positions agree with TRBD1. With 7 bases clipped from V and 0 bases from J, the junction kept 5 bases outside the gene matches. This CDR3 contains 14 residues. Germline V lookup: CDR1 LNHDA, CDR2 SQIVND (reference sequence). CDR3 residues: CASTGTVMNTEAFF. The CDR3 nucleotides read TGTGCCAGTACCGGGACAGTAATGAACACTGAAGCTTTCTTT.

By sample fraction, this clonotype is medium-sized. CDR3 amino acids: CASTMGHRGNNEQFF. The CDR3 nucleotides are TGTGCCAGCACCATGGGCCACAGGGGAAACAATGAGCAGTTCTTC. The chain combines TRBV7-9 with TRBJ2-1, with 7 bases identical to TRBD1. CDR3 length: 15 residues. The ends lost 7 bases at V and 5 bases at J; junction bases unmatched: 11. Germline CDR1 reads SEHNR; CDR2 reads FQNEAQ (reference sequence).

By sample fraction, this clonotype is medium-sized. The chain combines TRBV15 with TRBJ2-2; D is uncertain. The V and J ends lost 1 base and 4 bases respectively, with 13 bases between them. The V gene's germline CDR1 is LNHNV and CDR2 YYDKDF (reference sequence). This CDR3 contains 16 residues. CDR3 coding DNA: TGTGCCACCAGCAGAGGTCATAACAGCCGCACCGGGGAGCTGTTTTTT. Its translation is CATSRGHNSRTGELFF.

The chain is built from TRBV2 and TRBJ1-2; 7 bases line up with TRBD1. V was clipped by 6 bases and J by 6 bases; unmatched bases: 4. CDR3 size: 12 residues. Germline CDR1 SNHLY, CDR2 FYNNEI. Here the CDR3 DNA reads TGTGCCAGCAGGGACACAGGGGATGGCTACACCTTC. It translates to CASRDTGDGYTF.

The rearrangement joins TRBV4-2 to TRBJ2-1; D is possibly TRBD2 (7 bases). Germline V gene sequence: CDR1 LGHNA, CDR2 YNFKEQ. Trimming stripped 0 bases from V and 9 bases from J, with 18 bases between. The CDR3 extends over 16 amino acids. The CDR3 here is CASSQEGEGDYAEQFF. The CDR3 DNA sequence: TGTGCCAGCAGCCAAGAGGGGGAGGGGGACTACGCTGAGCAGTTCTTC.

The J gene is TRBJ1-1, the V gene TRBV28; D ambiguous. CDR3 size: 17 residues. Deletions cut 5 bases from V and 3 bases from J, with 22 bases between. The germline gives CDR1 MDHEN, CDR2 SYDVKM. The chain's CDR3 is CASSTLGNYRTYTEAFF. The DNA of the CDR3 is TGTGCCAGCAGTACCCTTGGGAACTATCGAACTTACACTGAAGCTTTCTTT.

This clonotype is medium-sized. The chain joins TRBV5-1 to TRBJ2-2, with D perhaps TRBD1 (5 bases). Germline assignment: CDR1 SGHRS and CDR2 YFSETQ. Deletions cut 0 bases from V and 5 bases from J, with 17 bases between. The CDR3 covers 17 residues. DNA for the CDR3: TGCGCCAGCAGCTTGGTCCCCGGCTACAGGTGGACCGGGGAGCTGTTTTTT. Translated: CASSLVPGYRWTGELFF.

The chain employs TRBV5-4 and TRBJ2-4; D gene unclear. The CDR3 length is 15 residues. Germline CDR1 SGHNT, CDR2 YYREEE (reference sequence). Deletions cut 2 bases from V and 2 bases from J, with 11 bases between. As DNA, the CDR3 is TGTGCCAGCAGCTTTGGCCGGGTACCCAAAAACATTCAGTACTTC. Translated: CASSFGRVPKNIQYF.

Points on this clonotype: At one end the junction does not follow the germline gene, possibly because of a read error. The CDR3 spells CASTRTGGWNTKAFF. For the CDR3, the DNA is TGCGCCAGCACCAGGACAGGGGGCTGGAACACTAAAGCTTTCTTT. V gene TRBV5-1 combines with J gene TRBJ1-1, with 11 bases identical to TRBD1. Germline V gene data show CDR1 as SGHRS and CDR2 as YFSETQ. The length of the CDR3 is 15 residues. Filled out from reference TRBV5-1 and TRBJ1-1, the complete variable domain reads KAGVTQTPRYLIKTRGQQVTLSCSPISGHRSVSWYQQTPGQGLQFLFEYFSETQRNKGNFPGRFSGRQFSNSRSEMNVSTLELGDSALYLCASTRTGGWNTKAFFGQGTRLTVV.

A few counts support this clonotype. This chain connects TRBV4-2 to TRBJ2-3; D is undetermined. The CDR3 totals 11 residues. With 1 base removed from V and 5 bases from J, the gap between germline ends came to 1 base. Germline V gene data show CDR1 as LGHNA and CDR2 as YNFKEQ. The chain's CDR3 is CASSQGDTQYF. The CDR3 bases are TGTGCCAGCAGCCAAGGAGATACGCAGTATTTT.

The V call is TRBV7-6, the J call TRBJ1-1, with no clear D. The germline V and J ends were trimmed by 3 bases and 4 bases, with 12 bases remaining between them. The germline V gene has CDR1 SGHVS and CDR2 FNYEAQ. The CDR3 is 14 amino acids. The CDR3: CASSFKLGPTEAFF. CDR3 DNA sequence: TGTGCCAGCAGCTTTAAATTAGGGCCCACTGAAGCTTTCTTT.

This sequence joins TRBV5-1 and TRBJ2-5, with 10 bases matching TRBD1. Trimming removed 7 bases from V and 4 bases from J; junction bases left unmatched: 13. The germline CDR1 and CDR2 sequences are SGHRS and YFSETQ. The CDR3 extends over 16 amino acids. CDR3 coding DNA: TGCGCCAGCTTTACCGGGACAGGGGAGGGGGCAGAGACCCAGTACTTC. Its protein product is CASFTGTGEGAETQYF.

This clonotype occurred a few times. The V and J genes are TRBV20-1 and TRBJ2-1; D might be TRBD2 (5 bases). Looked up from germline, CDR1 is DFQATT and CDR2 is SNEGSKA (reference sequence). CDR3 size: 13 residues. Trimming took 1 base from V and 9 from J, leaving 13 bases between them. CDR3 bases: TGCAGTGCTAGAGCCGGCGGGTATGGTGAGCAGTTCTTC. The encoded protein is CSARAGGYGEQFF.

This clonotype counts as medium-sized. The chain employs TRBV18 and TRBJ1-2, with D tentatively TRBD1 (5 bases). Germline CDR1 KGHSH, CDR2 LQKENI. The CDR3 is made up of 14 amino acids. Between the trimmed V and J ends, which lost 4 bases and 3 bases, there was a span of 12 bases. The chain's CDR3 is CASSRTGRDYGYTF. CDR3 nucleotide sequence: TGTGCCAGCTCACGTACAGGTAGAGACTATGGCTACACCTTC.

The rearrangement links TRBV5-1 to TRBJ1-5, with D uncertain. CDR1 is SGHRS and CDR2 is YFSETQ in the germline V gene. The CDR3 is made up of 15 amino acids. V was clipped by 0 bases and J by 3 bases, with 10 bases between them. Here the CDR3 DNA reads TGCGCCAGCAGCTTGGGTCCTATGAACAATCAGCCCCAGCATTTT. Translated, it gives CASSLGPMNNQPQHF.